Below, 27 T cell receptor beta chains from the same sample are listed, as sequenced in a study of CD8+CD57+ T cells in acquired aplastic anemia. For sequencing, patients were chosen who had shown expansion of CD8+CD57+ cells by flow cytometry. Genomic DNA served as template for TCR beta VDJ and CDR3 profiling. One entry per CDR3 protein results from TCRdb running MiXCR on the reads. The sample consists of around 120,000 distinct CDR3 sequences, approximately 36% of them appearing once. Sequenced input: sorted CD4+, CD8+, or CD8+CD57+ T cells (not recorded which) from PBMCs. Source of these receptors: a human donor with aplastic anemia.

This clonotype was counted only a few times. V usage is TRBV7-9 and J usage is TRBJ1-1, with a tentative D call TRBD1 (5 bases). The length of the CDR3 is 14 residues. The V end was cut by 7 bases, the J end by 4 bases, with 16 bases between. Per the germline V gene, CDR1 is SEHNR and CDR2 is FQNEAQ (reference sequence). CDR3 sequence: CASTSSGLGTEAFF. For the CDR3, the DNA is TGTGCCAGCACCTCCTCGGGGCTCGGCACTGAAGCTTTCTTT. The full variable domain, in which reference TRBV7-9 and TRBJ1-1 provide the parts outside the CDR3, is DTGVSQNPRHKITKRGQNVTFRCDPISEHNRLYWYRQTLGQGPEFLTYFQNEAQLEKSRLLSDRFSAERPKGSFSTLEIQRTEQGDSAMYLCASTSSGLGTEAFFGQGTRLTVV.

The CDR3 nucleotides read TGTGCCAGCAGTGTAAGGAACACTGAAGCTTTCTTT. Encoded protein: CASSVRNTEAFF. The rearrangement links TRBV2 to TRBJ1-1; unclear D gene. Germline CDR1 is SNHLY and CDR2 is FYNNEI. V was shortened by 4 bases and J by 1 base, with 4 bases between the two germline ends. The CDR3 loop spans 12 amino acids. The whole variable domain, filled in from reference TRBV2 and TRBJ1-1, reads EPEVTQTPSHQVTQMGQEVILRCVPISNHLYFYWYRQILGQKVEFLVSFYNNEISEKSEIFDDQFSVERPDGSNFTLKIRSTKLEDSAMYFCASSVRNTEAFFGQGTRLTVV.

As to this clonotype: A junction end diverges from the germline sequence, so it may reflect a read error. This sequence joins TRBV7-9 and TRBJ2-7; D is perhaps TRBD1 (5 bases). The CDR3 extends over 13 amino acids. Per the germline V gene, CDR1 is SEHNR and CDR2 is FQNEAQ (reference sequence). The CDR3: CAGSETVAYEQYF. The DNA of the CDR3 is TGTGCCGGCAGCGAGACAGTTGCATACGAGCAGTACTTC.

This chain links TRBV15 with TRBJ2-3; 10 bases align to TRBD1. Germline V lookup: CDR1 LNHNV, CDR2 YYDKDF (reference sequence). CDR3 length equals 16 residues. J was trimmed by 2 bases and V by 3 bases; bases with no gene match: 5. This CDR3 is CATSRAGTGATDTQYF. CDR3 coding DNA: TGTGCCACCAGCAGGGCCGGGACAGGGGCCACAGATACGCAGTATTTT.

This sequence joins TRBV10-3 and TRBJ2-2; 8 bases align to TRBD1. V lost 9 bases, J lost 4 bases, and 4 bases stayed unmatched. CDR3 length equals 13 residues. Germline V gives CDR1 ENHRY, CDR2 SYGVKD. CDR3 protein: CAIGQGGTGELFF. The CDR3 coding sequence is TGTGCCATTGGACAGGGCGGCACCGGGGAGCTGTTTTTT.

Points on this clonotype: A much bigger clone sits one base away, suggesting this may be a read error. The chain links TRBV6-2 or TRBV6-3 to TRBJ2-5, with 8 bases matching TRBD1. J was trimmed by 3 bases and V by 2 bases; bases with no gene match: 8. The CDR3 sequence is 16 residues long. CDR1 is MNHEY and CDR2 is SVGEGT in the germline V gene. Here the CDR3 DNA reads TGTGCCAGCAGTTACCAAACAGGGGGGCTCAAAGAGACCCAGTACTTC. Amino acids: CASSYQTGGLKETQYF.

Ten or more counts support this clonotype. As DNA, the CDR3 is TGCAGTGCGTTACCGACAGGGTCCGCTGAAGCTTTCTTT. Translating it yields CSALPTGSAEAFF. This chain connects TRBV20-1 to TRBJ1-1; 7 bases match TRBD1. Germline assignment: CDR1 DFQATT and CDR2 SNEGSKA (reference sequence). Trimming removed 6 bases from V and 6 bases from J; junction bases left unmatched: 10. This CDR3 region has 13 residues.

The chain joins TRBV7-9 to TRBJ1-1; D unclear. V was pared by 5 bases and J by 4 bases, with 14 bases between. Germline CDR1 SEHNR, CDR2 FQNEAQ (reference sequence). The CDR3 covers 14 residues. The CDR3 nucleotides are TGTGCCAGCAGCCTTGGGCCCCGGGGCACTGAAGCTTTCTTT. Its protein product is CASSLGPRGTEAFF. Based on the CDR3 plus reference TRBV7-9 and TRBJ1-1, the full variable domain is DTGVSQNPRHKITKRGQNVTFRCDPISEHNRLYWYRQTLGQGPEFLTYFQNEAQLEKSRLLSDRFSAERPKGSFSTLEIQRTEQGDSAMYLCASSLGPRGTEAFFGQGTRLTVV.

In its sample, this clonotype was seen a few times. CDR3 amino acids: CASSFLGLLEGNTGELFF. CDR3 bases: TGTGCCAGCAGCTTCCTGGGATTACTTGAGGGGAACACCGGGGAGCTGTTTTTT. This chain links TRBV5-4 with TRBJ2-2; D may be TRBD2 (5 bases). Germline CDR1 SGHNT, CDR2 YYREEE (reference sequence). The CDR3 totals 18 residues. Between the trimmed V and J ends, which lost 2 bases and 1 base, there was a span of 18 bases. The full variable domain, rest sourced from reference TRBV5-4 and TRBJ2-2, is ETGVTQSPTHLIKTRGQQVTLRCSSQSGHNTVSWYQQALGQGPQFIFQYYREEENGRGNFPPRFSGLQFPNYSSELNVNALELDDSALYLCASSFLGLLEGNTGELFFGEGSRLTVL.

The V gene is TRBV5-1, the J gene TRBJ1-2; D is unclear. This CDR3 contains 13 residues. Trimming cost V 0 bases and J 7 bases, with 10 bases left between them. Germline lookup yields CDR1 SGHRS and CDR2 YFSETQ. The CDR3 spells CASSLADIGGYTF. The CDR3 coding sequence is TGCGCCAGCAGCTTGGCGGATATTGGTGGCTACACCTTC.

This clonotype was picked up many times. The J gene is TRBJ2-1, the V gene TRBV7-9; D uncertain. The CDR3 consists of 12 residues. Germline V gene lookup returns CDR1 SEHNR and CDR2 FQNEAQ (reference sequence). V lost 7 bases and J lost 8, with 12 bases in between. Here the CDR3 DNA reads TGTGCCAGCAACACAAGGATGGATGAGCAGTTCTTC. It yields the protein CASNTRMDEQFF.

This clonotype was observed at least ten times. The chain joins TRBV12-3 or TRBV12-4 to TRBJ1-1; possibly TRBD1 for D (5 bases). This CDR3 is 13 amino acids long. V lost 2 bases and J lost 4, with 8 bases in between. Written as DNA, the CDR3 is TGTGCCAGCAGTTTAACGACAGCCACTGAAGCTTTCTTT. This encodes CASSLTTATEAFF.

A remark on this clonotype: This may stem from a read error, because a much larger clone lies one nucleotide away. The gene calls are TRBV7-2 and TRBJ1-5; D call uncertain. This CDR3 is built from 13 residues. The germline V gene encodes CDR1 SGHTA and CDR2 FQGNSA. Trimming took off 5 bases at V and 2 bases at J, with 7 bases between the two ends. Here the CDR3 reads CASSQYCNQPQHF. DNA of the CDR3: TGTGCCAGCAGCCAGTATTGCAATCAGCCCCAGCATTTT. Filled out from reference TRBV7-2 and TRBJ1-5, the complete variable domain reads GAGVSQSPSNKVTEKGKDVELRCDPISGHTALYWYRQSLGQGLEFLIYFQGNSAPDKSGLPSDRFSAERTGGSVSTLTIQRTQQEDSAVYLCASSQYCNQPQHFGDGTRLSIL.

This clonotype came up a few times. The V and J genes are TRBV7-2 and TRBJ2-3; D could derive from TRBD1 or TRBD2 (6 bases each). The length of the CDR3 is 15 residues. Trimming left V 5 bases short and J 2 bases short, with 14 bases between. CDR1 is SGHTA and CDR2 is FQGNSA in the germline V gene. CDR3 sequence (DNA): TGTGCCAGCAGCCTAACGGGGGCCCTCACAGATACGCAGTATTTT. Translated: CASSLTGALTDTQYF. The full variable domain, completed using reference TRBV7-2 and TRBJ2-3, is GAGVSQSPSNKVTEKGKDVELRCDPISGHTALYWYRQSLGQGLEFLIYFQGNSAPDKSGLPSDRFSAERTGGSVSTLTIQRTQQEDSAVYLCASSLTGALTDTQYFGPGTRLTVL.

The gene calls are TRBV12-3 or TRBV12-4 and TRBJ2-7; D may correspond to TRBD1 or TRBD2 (5 bases each). CDR3 length equals 15 residues. V lost 3 bases and J 3 bases, leaving 15 bases between the germline ends. This chain's CDR3 is CASSFVPRGFYEQYV. In DNA form, the CDR3 reads TGTGCCAGCAGTTTCGTCCCGAGGGGATTCTACGAGCAGTACGTC.

This chain joins TRBV27 and TRBJ1-3; D ambiguous. The germline V gene encodes CDR1 MNHEY and CDR2 SMNVEV (reference sequence). This CDR3 region has 12 residues. V lost 8 bases and J lost 0, with 5 bases in between. CDR3 amino acids: CASGISGNTIYF. CDR3 in DNA: TGTGCCAGCGGGATCTCTGGAAACACCATATATTTT.

This clonotype was seen once. The J gene is TRBJ1-1, the V gene TRBV19; D is uncertain. Trimming left V 3 bases short and J 11 bases short, with 16 bases between. The CDR3 contains 13 residues. CDR1 and CDR2 from the germline V gene are LNHDA and SQIVND (reference sequence). In DNA, the CDR3 is TGTGCCAGTAGTATTTTATTATACACTAAGGCTTTCTTT. This gives the protein CASSILLYTKAFF.

In its sample, this clonotype was seen many times. The CDR3 region has the DNA TGTGCCAGCAGCGTGGGGACTCCCTTTGGCGGCAATCAGCCCCAGCATTTT. Residues: CASSVGTPFGGNQPQHF. The genes are TRBV7-9 and TRBJ1-5; D possibly corresponds to TRBD1 (5 bases). CDR1 SEHNR and CDR2 FQNEAQ come from the germline V gene (reference sequence). The CDR3 runs 17 residues. Trimming stripped 5 bases from V and 2 bases from J, with 19 bases between. The whole variable domain, remainder taken from reference TRBV7-9 and TRBJ1-5, is DTGVSQNPRHKITKRGQNVTFRCDPISEHNRLYWYRQTLGQGPEFLTYFQNEAQLEKSRLLSDRFSAERPKGSFSTLEIQRTEQGDSAMYLCASSVGTPFGGNQPQHFGDGTRLSIL.

This clonotype was detected ten times or more. V is TRBV14 and J is TRBJ2-3, with D possibly being TRBD1 (6 bases). V lost 1 base, J lost 9 bases, and 17 bases lay in between. The length of the CDR3 is 15 residues. Germline values: CDR1 SGHDN, CDR2 FVKESK. CDR3 in DNA: TGTGCCAGCAGCCAAGGGGGGCAGGGGTTTGTCACGCAGTATTTT. Protein product: CASSQGGQGFVTQYF.

At least ten counts were recorded for this clonotype. The rearrangement uses TRBV19 and TRBJ2-7; 10 bases map to TRBD1. This CDR3 has 15 residues. V trimming: 4 bases; J trimming: 7 bases; junction bases outside the gene matches: 10. Germline lookup yields CDR1 LNHDA and CDR2 SQIVND (reference sequence). The CDR3 here is CASSTIPGQGREQYF. In DNA form, the CDR3 reads TGTGCCAGTAGTACAATTCCGGGACAGGGGCGGGAGCAGTACTTC.

This rearrangement joins TRBV19 to TRBJ1-1, with no clear D. The CDR3 runs to 14 residues. Germline V gives CDR1 LNHDA, CDR2 SQIVND (reference sequence). V lost 7 bases to trimming and J lost 1 base, with 13 bases between them. The CDR3 region has the DNA TGTGCCAGTACTCCCTGGGAGCGGAACACTGAAGCTTTCTTT. This translates into CASTPWERNTEAFF. Looking up the rest from reference TRBV19 and TRBJ1-1 gives the full variable domain: DGGITQSPKYLFRKEGQNVTLSCEQNLNHDAMYWYRQDPGQGLRLIYYSQIVNDFQKGDIAEGYSVSREKKESFPLTVTSAQKNPTAFYLCASTPWERNTEAFFGQGTRLTVV.

This clonotype appeared a few times. V usage is TRBV6-2 or TRBV6-3 and J usage is TRBJ1-4; D not resolved. This CDR3 spans 13 amino acids. The germline V gene has CDR1 MNHEY and CDR2 SVGEGT. V was clipped by 6 bases and J by 8 bases, with 13 bases between them. CDR3 protein: CASSPRAKEKLFF. The CDR3 DNA reads as TGTGCCAGCAGCCCCCGGGCGAAGGAAAAACTGTTTTTT.

This clonotype came up a few times. This chain's CDR3 is CASSYSGDYQETQYF. DNA of the CDR3: TGTGCCAGCAGTTACTCAGGGGACTACCAAGAGACCCAGTACTTC. This chain connects TRBV6-2 or TRBV6-3 to TRBJ2-5, with TRBD2 as a possible D gene (6 bases). Trimming took off 0 bases at V and 0 bases at J, with 8 bases between the two ends. CDR3 size: 15 residues. Germline V gene lookup returns CDR1 MNHEY and CDR2 SVGEGT.

This clonotype was detected many times. The chain couples TRBV19 to TRBJ1-1, with 7 bases fitting TRBD1. CDR1 is LNHDA and CDR2 is SQIVND in the germline V gene (reference sequence). CDR3 size: 16 residues. The V segment lost 5 bases and the J segment 2 bases; nucleotides outside the gene matches: 11. Written as DNA, the CDR3 is TGTGCCAGTAGTGTCTTGCCGGGACAGTCCAACACTGAAGCTTTCTTT. Amino acids: CASSVLPGQSNTEAFF.

The table lists this clonotype with many counts. V usage is TRBV18 and J usage is TRBJ1-2, with D hard to call. V was shortened by 1 base and J by 7 bases, with 13 bases between the two germline ends. CDR3 length equals 14 residues. Germline CDR1 reads KGHSH; CDR2 reads LQKENI. In DNA form, the CDR3 reads TGTGCCAGCTCACCACTCGGAGTGGAGGGTGGCTACACCTTC. Its translation is CASSPLGVEGGYTF.

The chain has TRBV2 and TRBJ2-7; tentatively, D is TRBD1 (5 bases). This CDR3 has 11 amino acids. Trimming removed 6 bases at V and 7 bases at J, with 10 bases between. The germline CDR1 and CDR2 sequences are SNHLY and FYNNEI. DNA for the CDR3: TGTGCCAGCAGCGGACACAATGAGCAGTACGTC. It codes for CASSGHNEQYV.

The chain employs TRBV24-1 and TRBJ1-2; tentative D call: TRBD1 (5 bases). The germline V gene has CDR1 KGHDR and CDR2 SFDVKD. There are 12 residues in the CDR3. Trimming removed 9 bases at V and 3 bases at J, with 10 bases between. The CDR3: CATGSGDYGYTF. DNA of the CDR3: TGTGCCACCGGTTCGGGGGACTATGGCTACACCTTC.